These 7 T cell receptor beta chains came from one sample sequenced in a study of blood T cell repertoires in COVID-19. Produced via immunoSEQ multiplex PCR; TCRdb's table is partial and in-frame only. The top ten hold just over 7% of the sample, which has about 340,000 clones, 75% to 90% seen once. The sequenced material came from peripheral blood. The receptors shown here come from an older woman with COVID-19, enrolled during active disease.

The gene calls are TRBV7-7 and TRBJ2-3; 11 bases are shared with TRBD2. V lost 1 base, J lost 4 bases, and 7 bases stayed unmatched. CDR1 and CDR2 from the germline V gene are SSHAT and FNYEAQ (reference sequence). The CDR3 covers 17 residues. CDR3 amino acids: CASSLGASGGPADTQYF. The CDR3 coding sequence is TGTGCCAGCAGCTTAGGTGCTAGCGGGGGGCCGGCAGATACGCAGTATTTT.

This sequence joins TRBV9 and TRBJ2-1; 10 nucleotides match TRBD1. V shed 3 bases and J 9 bases; nucleotides not matched to a gene: 12. In germline, CDR1 is SGDLS, CDR2 YYNGEE. The CDR3 length is 16 residues. CDR3 nucleotide sequence: TGTGCCAGCAGCGCTACCGGGACAGGGGAGAGTACTGAGCAGTTCTTC. This sequence encodes CASSATGTGESTEQFF.

This chain connects TRBV6-6 to TRBJ1-4; no firm D call. From germline, CDR1 is MNHNY and CDR2 SVGAGI (reference sequence). V was trimmed by 3 bases and J by 12 bases, leaving 20 bases between them. CDR3 length equals 15 residues. CDR3 in amino acids: CASSYTGRPIVELFF. Written as DNA, the CDR3 is TGTGCCAGCAGTTATACCGGCAGGCCCATAGTCGAACTGTTTTTT.

This chain joins TRBV11-2 and TRBJ1-1, with 7 bases lining up with TRBD1. Unmatched junction bases numbered 8, after V lost 5 bases and J lost 2 bases. Germline V CDR1 and CDR2: SGHAT, FQNNGV. This CDR3 has 15 residues. The CDR3 nucleotides read TGTGCCAGCAGCCCACTAGACAGGGTTAACACTGAAGCTTTCTTT. Protein: CASSPLDRVNTEAFF.

The chain combines TRBV19 with TRBJ2-2; 12 bases line up with TRBD2. CDR1 and CDR2 from the germline V gene are LNHDA and SQIVND (reference sequence). The CDR3 covers 16 residues. V gave up 5 bases and J gave up 3 bases; unmatched junction bases: 4. The CDR3 nucleotides are TGTGCCAGTAGTTGGACTAGCGGGGTTTACACCGGGGAGCTGTTTTTT. Translation: CASSWTSGVYTGELFF.

The CDR3 coding sequence is TGCGCCAGCAGCCCTTCGGGTACCTACGAGCAGTACTTC. It yields the protein CASSPSGTYEQYF. The chain recombines TRBV4-3 with TRBJ2-7; D remains unclear. V was trimmed by 4 bases and J by 2 bases, leaving 9 bases between them. Germline loops: CDR1 LGHNA, CDR2 YSLEER. The CDR3 extends over 13 amino acids.

The V call is TRBV14, the J call TRBJ2-1; a possible D gene is TRBD2 (6 bases). CDR1 SGHDN and CDR2 FVKESK come from the germline V gene. The CDR3 extends over 12 amino acids. Trimming left V 3 bases short and J 16 bases short, with 16 bases between. Here the CDR3 DNA reads TGTGCCAGCAGCCAGGGGGGACGGATTGACTTCTTC. Translating it yields CASSQGGRIDFF. Looking up the rest from reference TRBV14 and TRBJ2-1 gives the full variable domain: EAGVTQFPSHSVIEKGQTVTLRCDPISGHDNLYWYRRVMGKEIKFLLHFVKESKQDESGMPNNRFLAERTGGTYSTLKVQPAELEDSGVYFCASSQGGRIDFFGPGTRLTVL.